The entry that follows covers one TCR beta chain sequence. This sample is drawn from a study of technical replicates of blood from a handful of donors. The CDR3 extends over 14 amino acids. The germline V and J ends were trimmed by 7 bases and 6 bases, with 16 bases remaining between them. The germline V gene has CDR1 SGHTA and CDR2 FQGNSA. Repertoires were generated with immunoSEQ multiplex PCR, while TCRdb's copy carries only in-frame clones and drops some. The repertoire holds about 88,000 clones, with roughly 94% as singletons. This chain links TRBV7-2 with TRBJ2-1; possibly TRBD2 for D (6 bases). Source material: T cells isolated from PBMCs. The sequence derives from a human donor in good health. For the CDR3, the DNA is TGTGCCAGCAAACTAGCTTCAGGCTTCAATGAGCAGTTCTTC. It translates to CASKLASGFNEQFF.